The clone carrying this T cell receptor beta chain occurred a few times. A read error may produce the germline difference seen at one junction end. The data originate from a study of molecular identifiers for immune sequencing clone quantification. One entry per CDR3 protein, called by TCRdb with MiXCR from the PCR reads. The sample lists over 60,000 distinct CDR3 sequences; under 20% were seen once. Every naive CD8 library was made from between about 20,000 and 1,000,000 sorted cells with 10%, 30% or 50% RNA. This sequence was found in a human donor in good health. Some libraries in this study had Jurkat cell RNA spiked in. Input material: naive CD8+ T cells from blood, with Jurkat cell RNA spiked in. Documented subset: FACS-sorted CD8+CD4-CCR7+CD45RA+ naive T cells.

In DNA form, the CDR3 reads TGTGCCACCAGCCTAGCGGGAGAAGGGTGGGTGGATGAGCGGTTCTTC. Encoded protein: CATSLAGEGWVDERFF. This rearrangement joins TRBV24-1 to TRBJ2-1, with TRBD2 matching over 10 bases. This CDR3 has 16 residues. CDR1 and CDR2 (germline): KGHDR, SFDVKD.